Detailed here is one T cell receptor beta chain. The sample originates from a study of T cell clonotyping in hematopoietic cell transplantation. Clones were read by immunoSEQ multiplex PCR, and TCRdb kept only the in-frame ones, dropping some. The table shows more than 70,000 clones, with 90% to 96% occurring only once. The time point denotes: recipient sample about 28 days before transplant, after cytoreduction. This CDR3 spans 14 amino acids. From germline, CDR1 is MGHRA and CDR2 YSYEKL. Trimming cost V 1 base and J 5 bases, with 11 bases left between them. Sequenced here: peripheral blood mononuclear cells, sampled before stem cell transplant. The sequence came from a woman between 50 and 59 years old with acute myeloid leukemia. Some clones in this sample may be carry-over from other donors' samples. The chain is built from TRBV4-1 and TRBJ1-1; D perhaps matches TRBD1 (5 bases). CDR3 protein: CASSQVGVGTEAFF. CDR3 coding DNA: TGCGCCAGCAGCCAAGTGGGGGTGGGGACTGAAGCTTTCTTT.